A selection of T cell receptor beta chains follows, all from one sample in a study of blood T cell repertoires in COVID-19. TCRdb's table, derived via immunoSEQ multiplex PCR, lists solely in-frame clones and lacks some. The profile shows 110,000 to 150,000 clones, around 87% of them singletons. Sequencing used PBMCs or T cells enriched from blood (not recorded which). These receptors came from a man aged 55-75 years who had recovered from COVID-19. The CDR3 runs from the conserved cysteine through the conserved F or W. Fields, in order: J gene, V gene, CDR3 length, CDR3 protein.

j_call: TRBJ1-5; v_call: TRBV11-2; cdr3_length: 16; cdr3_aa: CASSFSGGDSNQPQHF
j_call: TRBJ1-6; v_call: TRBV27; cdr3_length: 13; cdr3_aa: CASSQQGSSPLHF
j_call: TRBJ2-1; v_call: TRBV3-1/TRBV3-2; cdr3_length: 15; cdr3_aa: CASSQDQLAGNEQFF
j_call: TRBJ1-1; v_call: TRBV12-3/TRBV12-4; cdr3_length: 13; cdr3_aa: CASSTTENTEAFF
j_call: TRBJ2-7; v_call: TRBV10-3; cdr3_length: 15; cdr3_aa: CAISEGVQGLKEQYF
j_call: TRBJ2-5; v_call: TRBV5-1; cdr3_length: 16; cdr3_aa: CASSPNPGQGGETQYF
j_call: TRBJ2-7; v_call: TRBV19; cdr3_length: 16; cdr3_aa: CASSSFGTSGSYEQYF
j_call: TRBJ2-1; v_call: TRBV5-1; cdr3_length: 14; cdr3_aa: CASSSNGLADEQFF
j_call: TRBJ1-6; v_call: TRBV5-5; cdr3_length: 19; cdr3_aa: CASSLAFQATGSYNSPLHF
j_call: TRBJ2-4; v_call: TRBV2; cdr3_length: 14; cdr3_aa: CASSQDRQANIQYF